Given below is one T cell receptor (beta chain) in context. This sample is drawn from a study of blood T cell repertoires in COVID-19. At the level of the study: Both acute and convalescent COVID-19 samples were obtained from the United States, Italy and Spain. In each case, the material was cDNA or gDNA derived from T cells, B-cell-depleted T cells, or PBMCs.

Seattle enrolled patients during active infection and tracked them longitudinally. The authors' processing: Reference gene primer amplification gave estimated nucleated cell counts. Sequencing was performed with immunoSEQ multiplex PCR; in TCRdb, only in-frame clones are kept and a portion is missing. The V and J calls and the clone size are those of that table, but D and trimming were determined from the DNA. The sample consists of under 400,000 clones, over 75% of them appearing once. The CDR3 runs 14 residues. The germline V gene encodes CDR1 SNHLY and CDR2 FYNNEI. The V end lost 5 bases, the J end lost 4 bases, and 14 bases lay between the germline ends.

This chain connects TRBV2 to TRBJ1-2; a weak D match, TRBD1 (5 bases). Sequencing was performed on peripheral blood. This receptor was identified in a woman in her thirties with COVID-19, enrolled during active disease. CDR3 sequence: CASSQTGATYGYTF. In DNA form, the CDR3 reads TGTGCCAGCAGTCAAACAGGAGCTACCTATGGCTACACCTTC.